This TCR beta chain appears in the sequencing data of a study of cytomegalovirus exposure and HLA in healthy donors (dated by TCRdb to between 2016 and 2019). About the full investigation: An earlier analysis of roughly 500 of the donors reported 250 to 300 Gb of sequence data and some 120 million unique TCR beta sequences from 150 million to 200 million T cells. A later analysis re-examined previously published TCR beta repertoires from around 670 donors and added high-resolution HLA genotyping to investigate patterns of TCR occurrence. Every discovery cohort repertoire had been produced on one sequencing platform. Roughly 300 gigabases of sequencing data and some 85 million unique TCR sequences were included in an early release covering about 700 HLA-typed donors. Typing coverage differed by locus: A, B, C, DRB1 and DQB1 were typed in about 629-630 donors, DQA1 in 522, DPA1 in nearly 610, and DPB1 in 400 to 480. The study combined high-throughput TCR immunosequencing, statistical association of individual TCRs with disease status, and machine learning to predict cytomegalovirus infection status. HLA typing included class I and class II loci at four-digit resolution. In a later genetic analysis, genome-wide SNP genotypes for about 60% of the 666 donors were used, and that subset was treated as a discovery cohort. Among around 400 genotyped donors of the cohort, an average of about 220,000 unique TCR beta nucleotide sequences was sequenced per donor, of which roughly 18% were non-productive. The later analysis used no new phenotypic data to find candidate immune exposures, relying instead on TCR beta sequences and their occurrence across donors. The study aimed to test whether signatures of past pathogen exposure could be identified by cataloging public T cell receptors. The study used immunosequencing to profile the T cell repertoires of approximately 630 subjects and linked those repertoires to cytomegalovirus serostatus. Alongside the repertoire data, information on donor age, sex, ethnicity and CMV serostatus was compiled. An earlier analysis of some 500 of the donors applied high-throughput TCR beta sequencing to assess whether each TCR beta V gene segment acted as functional or pseudogenic. Of the roughly 400 genotyped donors, 80% to 90% were placed in the genetic ancestry cluster associated with self-reported Caucasian donors. Roughly 5 DR-DQ haplotypes were handled as single units for association and clustering, since linkage in the cohort was strong. In addition to the first cohort of 666 subjects, a separate validation cohort of 120 different subjects was used.

General conclusions and limits of the study: When HLA alleles, especially DR and DQ, strongly co-occurred, attributing TCR associations to individual alleles was difficult. The classifier was reported to diagnose cytomegalovirus status with high specificity and sensitivity in both the original and validation cohorts. The sequencing pipeline was judged likely to have produced a cluster of highly shared sequence variants as a technical artifact. A later analysis found that HLA-associated TCR beta chains were more clonally expanded and had lower generation probabilities than equally common non-associated chains. The authors suggested that the approach could potentially be generalized to other disease states and immunological phenotypes. CMV serostatus was the only immune exposure information available for the cohort. A further reported finding was that TCR beta sequences accurately predicted the HLA-A and HLA-B alleles for most subjects in the first cohort. Most CMV-associated TCR beta chains appeared to be HLA-restricted in a later analysis, and the HLA associations seemed to be driven largely by CMV exposure. While some public TCRs were present in many individuals, most TCR sequences turned up only very rarely across donors. In this cohort, only TCR beta chains were sequenced, and detectable features were limited by the absence of alpha or paired-chain data. In vitro tests confirmed that a few of the cytomegalovirus-associated TCR beta chains recognize cytomegalovirus antigens. The presence/absence analyses assumed that sequencing depth was roughly uniform across donors, and that assumption may not be true. The study listed 170 or so TCR beta chains as associated with cytomegalovirus. Linkage disequilibrium might explain the correlated functional status among segregating V segments, but an unknown experimental factor could not be ruled out. In an earlier analysis of around 600 of the donors, most TCR beta V segments were observed in productive rearrangements about 87% or about 30% of the time, broadly matching IMGT annotations. About 15 rarely observed V segments, including chromosome 9 orphons, were excluded from the earlier analysis of several hundred of the donors because counts were too low. In a later analysis, about 16,000 TCR beta sequences were associated with specific HLA alleles at a false discovery rate of 0.05. Because the 87-base-pair reads could not distinguish some IMGT-functional V segments, including TRBV6-2 and TRBV6-3, those segments were excluded. In a later analysis, the rate of TCR association differed among HLA loci, with DRB1 alleles having the most associated TCRs and HLA-C alleles having the fewest. In a later genetic analysis, a missense DCLRE1C variant was associated with V-gene and J-gene trimming of TCR beta chains, and the association was replicated in an independent cohort. HLA typing was unavailable for some donors at each locus, so association tests used only the typed subset. Compared with the roughly 700-donor mean, donors in an Asian-associated ancestry cluster had fewer N-insertions in productive TCRs, according to a later genetic analysis. A later analysis reported that several top co-occurrence clusters appeared linked to parvovirus B19, influenza, CMV and Epstein-Barr virus.

This clone was counted between two and nine times. There is no known antigen for this receptor. No base quality values were provided; no much bigger clone lies one nucleotide off. Libraries were constructed by the immunoSEQ multiplex PCR assay. The multiplex PCR relied on a mix of 60 forward primers for TCR Vbeta segments and 13 reverse primers for TCR Jbeta segments. The CDR3 region of rearranged TCR beta genes was amplified from genomic DNA by a multiplex PCR assay. The amplified TCR beta libraries were sequenced on the Illumina HiSeq System as 87-base-pair reads. Under the source paper's analysis protocol: In a later analysis, roughly 80 million unique TCR beta chains were counted across the 690 or so repertoires, and roughly 10 million of these chains were shared by at least two donors. A nearest-neighbor algorithm error-corrected the raw reads and collapsed the reads into unique sequences, merging closely related sequences to remove PCR and sequencing errors. CDR3 sequences were aligned to IMGT reference sequences to assign V, D and J gene segments. For a sequence to be retained, a match of at least six nucleotides was required to both a V gene segment and a J gene segment. A rearrangement counted as productive if the CDR3 had no stop codons and remained in frame with V and J, and every other rearrangement counted as non-productive. Following IMGT convention, CDR3 was defined as the stretch from the second conserved V-encoded cysteine to the conserved J-encoded phenylalanine. The earlier analysis of roughly 590 of the donors excluded sequences that lacked an unambiguous match to a single V gene segment. An earlier analysis of 587 of the donors called V segments functional above 56.7% productive rearrangements and segregating when the between-donor standard deviation exceeded 5%. A statistical classification framework was developed to diagnose cytomegalovirus status using the catalog of TCR beta chain sequences. V and J gene assignment, in a later analysis, came from comparing TCR nucleotide sequences with IMGT/GENE-DB human TR gene sequences. In a later analysis, CDR3 sequences and most-parsimonious VDJ recombination scenarios were assigned using the TCRdist pipeline. A later analysis defined each TCR beta chain by its CDR3 amino acid sequence plus V-gene family, and excluded reads lacking a unique V-gene family. To address suspected cross-contamination and a sequencing artifact, a later analysis removed under 600 highly shared, low-generation-probability nucleotide sequences. For each public chain, a later analysis derived a clonal expansion index from normalized ranks of inferred template counts within each repertoire. Generation probabilities in a later analysis came from a VDJ recombination model fitted to out-of-frame rearrangements, and those results were checked against IGoR. In a later analysis, TCR-TCR, TCR-HLA and TCR-CMV co-occurrence was scored with hypergeometric tests, and a repertoire-size bias correction was applied to TCR pairs. In a later analysis, false discovery rates were estimated by permuting HLA or CMV assignments 20 times. In a later analysis, co-occurring TCRs were grouped with DBSCAN, and TCRdist sequence similarity was added when clustering was performed within HLA-allele-positive subsets. Repertoires with fewer than 30,000 or more than 120,000 public chains were left out of co-occurrence clustering, as were four to six repertoires with anomalous nucleotide sharing. TCRdb's version of the immuneACCESS table is confined to in-frame rearrangements and falls short of the full clone set. An unresolved V gene accounts for under half of the shortfall where checked; the remainder is of unknown origin. That table supplies the V and J calls and clone size; D and trimming were determined from the DNA. The sample includes around 150,000 clones, with under 70% observed a single time. Of the sample, around 2.8% is held by the ten largest clones.

Its CDR3 holds 21 amino acids, cysteine through phenylalanine. Just CDR3 DNA is preserved here, 63 bases in frame from base 1. V is cut back by 2 bases and J by 4 bases, with 19 bases in the junction unmatched. The germline V gene encodes CDR1 LGHNA and CDR2 YNFKEQ. In total, more than 500 healthy bone marrow donors made up the cohort. At the time of sampling, all cohort members were nominally healthy, though unrecorded immune exposures were likely present. The donor tested CMV seropositive and was one of the 289 seropositive cohort members. Each donor provided a peripheral blood sample, and peripheral blood mononuclear cells were used for TCR beta sequencing. The Qiagen DNeasy Blood Extraction Kit was used to extract genomic DNA from the blood cell samples.

The material sequenced was PBMCs. The chain couples TRBV4-2 to TRBJ2-1; 11 junctional bases match TRBD2. The receptor comes from a woman between 40 and 50 years old in good health and CMV-seropositive. CDR3 sequence: CASSQPPGWSTSGIKYNEQFF. The DNA sequence reads TGTGCCAGCAGCCAACCCCCCGGTTGGTCGACTAGCGGGATTAAGTACAATGAGCAGTTCTTC.